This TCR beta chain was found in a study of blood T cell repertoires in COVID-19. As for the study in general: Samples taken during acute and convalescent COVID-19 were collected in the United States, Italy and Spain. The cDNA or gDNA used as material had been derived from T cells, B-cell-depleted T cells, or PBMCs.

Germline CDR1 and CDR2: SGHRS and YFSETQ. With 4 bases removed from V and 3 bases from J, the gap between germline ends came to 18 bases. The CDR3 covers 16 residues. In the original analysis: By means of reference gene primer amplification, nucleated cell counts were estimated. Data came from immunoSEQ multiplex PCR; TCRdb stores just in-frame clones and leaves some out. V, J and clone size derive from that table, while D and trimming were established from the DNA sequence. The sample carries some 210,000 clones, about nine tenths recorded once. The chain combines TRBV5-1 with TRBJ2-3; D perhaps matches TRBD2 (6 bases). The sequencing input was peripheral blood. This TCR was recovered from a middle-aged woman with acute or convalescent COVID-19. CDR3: CASSPRLRGGTDTQYF. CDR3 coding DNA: TGCGCCAGCAGCCCACGATTGCGGGGAGGTACAGATACGCAGTATTTT.